Each of the 17 T cell receptor beta chains below was sequenced from the same sample in a study of blood T cell repertoires in COVID-19. Generated by immunoSEQ multiplex PCR, the TCRdb table keeps only in-frame clones and is missing some. This sample yields more than 35,000 clones, of which approximately 90% are seen a single time; 2% to 2.5% belongs to the top ten. The sequenced sample was peripheral blood. All receptors derive from a human donor in a cohort sampled during active COVID-19.

The rearrangement uses TRBV3-1 (or the pseudogene TRBV3-2) and TRBJ2-1; 13 nucleotides agree with TRBD2. CDR3 length: 17 residues. V was clipped by 0 bases and J by 6 bases; unmatched bases: 5. Germline-derived CDR1 and CDR2 are LGHDT and YNNKEL (reference sequence). This CDR3 is CASSQEAGLAGSNEQFF. The CDR3 region has the DNA TGTGCCAGCAGCCAAGAGGCGGGACTAGCGGGGTCCAATGAGCAGTTCTTC.

Notes on this clone: The junction departs from germline at one end; a sequencing error may be responsible. This rearrangement joins TRBV7-7 to TRBJ2-5; TRBD2 might be the D (6 bases). The length of the CDR3 is 15 residues. Germline-derived CDR1 and CDR2 are SSHAT and FNYEAQ (reference sequence). The CDR3 here is CASSPAGTYQETQYF. For the CDR3, the DNA is TGTGCTAGCAGCCCCGCGGGGACGTATCAAGAGACCCAGTACTTC.

The chain recombines TRBV19 with TRBJ2-1, with 14 bases lining up with TRBD2. V lost 3 bases, J lost 5 bases, and 3 bases stayed unmatched. CDR3 length equals 16 residues. Germline assignment: CDR1 LNHDA and CDR2 SQIVND (reference sequence). As DNA, the CDR3 is TGTGCCAGTAGTATCCGGACTAGCGGGGGGAACAATGAGCAGTTCTTC. It is translated as CASSIRTSGGNNEQFF.

V is TRBV19 and J is TRBJ2-3, with 9 positions matching TRBD1. This CDR3 has 15 amino acids. Trimming at V came to 6 bases and at J to 2 bases, leaving 6 bases not matched to a gene. Germline CDR1 is LNHDA and CDR2 is SQIVND (reference sequence). In DNA, the CDR3 is TGTGCCAGTAGCCCCGGGACAGGGACCACAGATACGCAGTATTTT. Protein: CASSPGTGTTDTQYF.

The chain combines TRBV15 with TRBJ1-6; TRBD1 agrees at 10 bases. This CDR3 comprises 16 residues. V was clipped by 3 bases and J by 7 bases; unmatched bases: 6. CDR1 is LNHNV and CDR2 is YYDKDF in the germline V gene (reference sequence). CDR3 amino acids: CATSRRKGQGNSPLHF. CDR3 sequence (DNA): TGTGCCACCAGCAGGCGGAAGGGACAGGGGAATTCACCCCTCCACTTT.

The chain has TRBV19 and TRBJ1-1; TRBD1 matches at 12 bases. Germline V gives CDR1 LNHDA, CDR2 SQIVND (reference sequence). The V segment lost 5 bases and the J segment 0 bases; nucleotides outside the gene matches: 4. The CDR3 has 16 amino acids. CDR3 nucleotide sequence: TGTGCCAGTAGTTGGGGACAGGGGGCTATGAACACTGAAGCTTTCTTT. Translated, it gives CASSWGQGAMNTEAFF. Complete variable domain (other parts from reference TRBV19 and TRBJ1-1): DGGITQSPKYLFRKEGQNVTLSCEQNLNHDAMYWYRQDPGQGLRLIYYSQIVNDFQKGDIAEGYSVSREKKESFPLTVTSAQKNPTAFYLCASSWGQGAMNTEAFFGQGTRLTVV.

The V gene is TRBV24-1, the J gene TRBJ2-5; D perhaps matches TRBD1 (6 bases). The CDR3 has 17 residues. Trimming shortened V by 0 bases and J by 1 base, and 14 bases separated the two germline ends. Germline-derived CDR1 and CDR2 are KGHDR and SFDVKD. This chain's CDR3 is CATSDLEMGAPQETQYF. The CDR3 nucleotides read TGTGCCACCAGTGATTTGGAAATGGGGGCACCCCAAGAGACCCAGTACTTC.

Only a few counts were recorded for this clone. The V and J genes are TRBV19 and TRBJ1-1; D is unresolved. The CDR3 runs 16 residues. Germline V gives CDR1 LNHDA, CDR2 SQIVND (reference sequence). Trimming left V 5 bases short and J 5 bases short, with 21 bases between. This chain's CDR3 is CASSAPRLGPGTEAFF. As DNA, the CDR3 is TGTGCCAGTAGTGCCCCTCGATTGGGCCCGGGGACTGAAGCTTTCTTT.

J is TRBJ2-5 and V is TRBV29-1, with TRBD2 matching 11 bases. This CDR3 is built from 17 residues. Per the germline V gene, CDR1 is SQVTM and CDR2 is ANQGSEA. Trimming at V came to 7 bases and at J to 1 base, leaving 14 bases not matched to a gene. The CDR3 DNA reads TGCAGCGCCCTGATCGGACTAGCGGGCGGAACCCAAGAGACCCAGTACTTC. Translated: CSALIGLAGGTQETQYF. The variable domain in full, with the rest retrieved from reference TRBV29-1 and TRBJ2-5, is SAVISQKPSRDICQRGTSLTIQCQVDSQVTMMFWYRQQPGQSLTLIATANQGSEATYESGFVIDKFPISRPNLTFSTLTVSNMSPEDSSIYLCSALIGLAGGTQETQYFGPGTRLLVL.

In nucleotides, the CDR3 is TGTGCCAGCAGCTTGCCGGGCGAGCAGTACTTC. Its translation: CASSLPGEQYF. The genes are TRBV5-8 and TRBJ2-7; D gene unclear. Trimming cost V 1 base and J 6 bases, with 5 bases left between them. The V gene's germline CDR1 is SGHTS and CDR2 YDEGEE. The CDR3 runs 11 residues.

The chain carries TRBV11-2 and TRBJ2-7, with D perhaps TRBD1 (5 bases). The CDR3 covers 15 residues. Trimming left V 4 bases short and J 3 bases short, with 16 bases between. Germline V gene lookup returns CDR1 SGHAT and CDR2 FQNNGV. The CDR3 reads CASSSLQGRIYEQYF. The CDR3 coding sequence is TGTGCCAGCAGCTCCCTCCAGGGAAGGATCTACGAGCAGTACTTC.

The chain links TRBV27 to TRBJ1-5; 8 bases line up with TRBD1. This CDR3 contains 15 residues. V lost 5 bases and J lost 2; bases outside the gene matches: 5. The germline CDR1 and CDR2 sequences are MNHEY and SMNVEV (reference sequence). CDR3 sequence reads: CASSPLTGGNQPQHF. The CDR3 nucleotides read TGTGCCAGCAGTCCCCTGACAGGGGGCAATCAGCCCCAGCATTTT.

The V call is TRBV7-8, the J call TRBJ2-5; D perhaps matches TRBD1 (6 bases). Between the trimmed V and J ends, which lost 2 bases and 3 bases, there was a span of 22 bases. Germline-derived CDR1 and CDR2 are SGHVS and FQNEAQ. The CDR3 is 18 amino acids. The CDR3 protein is CASSLRSRLGAREETQYF. The CDR3 DNA sequence: TGTGCCAGCAGCTTAAGAAGTCGGTTGGGGGCTAGGGAAGAGACCCAGTACTTC.

This chain connects TRBV6-6 to TRBJ1-2; TRBD1 matches at 7 bases. Per germline, CDR1 MNHNY and CDR2 SVGAGI (reference sequence). The junction had 7 bases not matched to a gene; V was cut back by 0 bases and J by 6 bases. The CDR3 has 15 residues. CDR3 bases: TGTGCCAGCAGTTACTCCCCCGACAGGGCAAATGGCTACACCTTC. Translation gives CASSYSPDRANGYTF.

A single count supports this clone. The genes are TRBV9 and TRBJ2-7; 10 nucleotides match TRBD1. CDR3 length: 16 amino acids. Unmatched junction bases numbered 7, after V lost 0 bases and J lost 4 bases. CDR1 SGDLS and CDR2 YYNGEE come from the germline V gene. CDR3 nucleotide sequence: TGTGCCAGCAGCGTAGGGGACAGGGGAACAGGGTACGAGCAGTACTTC. This gives the protein CASSVGDRGTGYEQYF. Using reference TRBV9 and TRBJ2-7 for the parts outside the CDR3, the full variable domain is DSGVTQTPKHLITATGQRVTLRCSPRSGDLSVYWYQQSLDQGLQFLIQYYNGEERAKGNILERFSAQQFPDLHSELNLSSLELGDSALYFCASSVGDRGTGYEQYFGPGTRLTVT.

V and J are TRBV5-1 and TRBJ2-3; 15 bases map to TRBD2. This CDR3 spans 17 amino acids. V dropped 5 bases and J dropped 2; count of bases not matched to a gene: 6. The germline gives CDR1 SGHRS, CDR2 YFSETQ. CDR3 nucleotide sequence: TGCGCCAGCAGACCGGGACTAGCGGGGGGCGTCACAGATACGCAGTATTTT. This gives the protein CASRPGLAGGVTDTQYF.

The chain employs TRBV7-8 and TRBJ2-7, with D possibly TRBD1 on 6 matching bases. This CDR3 has 16 residues. The germline V gene has CDR1 SGHVS and CDR2 FQNEAQ. V lost 7 bases and J 4 bases, leaving 23 bases between the germline ends. The CDR3 DNA reads TGTGCCAGCACCTGGGCGCGTGTGACAGGCTTTTACGAGCAGTACTTC. Protein product: CASTWARVTGFYEQYF.